Included here is one T cell receptor beta chain sequence, with context. The authors' processing: Researchers report that nucleated cell counts were estimated from reference gene primer amplification. Using immunoSEQ multiplex PCR, the repertoire was profiled, and TCRdb retains in-frame clones only, with some absent. For V, J and clone size, that table is used; D and trimming come from the DNA. The data contain tens of thousands of clones, 85% of them seen just once; the ten biggest clones take up about 4.6%. This sample is part of a study of blood T cell repertoires in COVID-19. About the research overall: Collection of acute and convalescent COVID-19 samples took place in the United States, Italy and Spain. The analysed material was cDNA or gDNA that came from T cells, B-cell-depleted T cells, or PBMCs.

CDR3 length: 14 residues. V dropped 4 bases and J dropped 4; count of bases not matched to a gene: 7. Germline V gene lookup returns CDR1 SGHNT and CDR2 YYREEE (reference sequence). This receptor was taken from a man older than 75 with acute or convalescent COVID-19. The chain uses TRBV5-4 and TRBJ1-2; 7 positions match TRBD1. The source material was peripheral blood. For the CDR3, the DNA is TGTGCCAGCAGCCTCAGGGGGGACCTCTATGGCTACACCTTC. Encoded protein: CASSLRGDLYGYTF.